Shown below are 14 T cell receptor beta chains from a single sample sequenced in a study of CD8 T cells in ankylosing spondylitis. TCRdb re-derived calls from the 5' RACE reads in MiXCR, one entry per CDR3 protein. The data show more than 150,000 distinct CDR3 sequences, with about an eighth seen just once and around 10% held by the top ten. Source material: blood, either unsorted or a sorted T cell fraction (not recorded which). The receptors stem from a female donor with ankylosing spondylitis or in good health (not recorded which).

This clonotype was detected ten times or more. The germline gene is not matched at one end of the junction; a read error may be the cause. The chain employs TRBV20-1 and TRBJ1-1, with a weak D call TRBD1 (5 bases). Per the germline V gene, CDR1 is DFQATT and CDR2 is SNEGSKA (reference sequence). The CDR3 sequence is 12 residues long. CDR3 DNA sequence: TGCAGTGCCCAGGGTTTGAAGACTGAAGCTTTCTTT. Protein sequence: CSAQGLKTEAFF.

The sample holds many counts of this clonotype. This chain connects TRBV12-3 or TRBV12-4 to TRBJ1-2; a weak D match, TRBD1 (5 bases). The CDR3 spans 11 residues. Trimming stripped 11 bases from V and 3 bases from J, with 10 bases between. CDR3 bases: TGTGCCGGCGGGGGTCACTATGGCTACACCTTC. As protein: CAGGGHYGYTF.

This clonotype was observed at least ten times. The chain is built from TRBV5-1 and TRBJ1-1, with TRBD1 as a possible D gene (5 bases). Germline-derived CDR1 and CDR2 are SGHRS and YFSETQ. V dropped 2 bases and J dropped 4 bases, with 9 bases sitting between them. The CDR3 consists of 13 residues. The CDR3 DNA reads as TGCGCCAGCAGCTTCCAGGGAGCCACTGAAGCTTTCTTT. The encoded protein is CASSFQGATEAFF.

At least ten counts were recorded for this clonotype. This chain connects TRBV5-1 to TRBJ2-3; TRBD1 matches at 9 bases. The germline V gene has CDR1 SGHRS and CDR2 YFSETQ. V was clipped by 7 bases and J by 6 bases; unmatched bases: 9. This CDR3 is 14 amino acids long. Here the CDR3 reads CASSGQGLGDTQYF. The CDR3 DNA reads TGCGCCAGCTCGGGACAGGGCCTCGGTGATACGCAGTATTTT.

V usage is TRBV2 and J usage is TRBJ2-7; TRBD1 matches at 9 bases. With V trimmed by 4 bases and J by 4 bases, 14 bases remained unmatched. The CDR3 consists of 17 residues. The germline gives CDR1 SNHLY, CDR2 FYNNEI. The CDR3 DNA reads as TGTGCCAGCAGTGCACAACCAACGGGGACAGGGTCTTACGAGCAGTACTTC. Translated: CASSAQPTGTGSYEQYF. Together with reference TRBV2 and TRBJ2-7, the CDR3 gives the full variable domain: EPEVTQTPSHQVTQMGQEVILRCVPISNHLYFYWYRQILGQKVEFLVSFYNNEISEKSEIFDDQFSVERPDGSNFTLKIRSTKLEDSAMYFCASSAQPTGTGSYEQYFGPGTRLTVT.

The CDR3 DNA sequence: TGCGCCAGCAGCCCCAACAGTGGTGGTGGGACTGAAGCTTTCTTT. The encoded protein is CASSPNSGGGTEAFF. V gene TRBV5-1 combines with J gene TRBJ1-1, with D uncertain. The CDR3 runs 15 residues. V lost 4 bases and J 5 bases, leaving 18 bases between the germline ends. Germline CDR1 and CDR2: SGHRS and YFSETQ.

This clonotype showed up many times. The V and J genes are TRBV24-1 and TRBJ2-1; no definite D call. Germline-derived CDR1 and CDR2 are KGHDR and SFDVKD. The CDR3 runs to 13 residues. V was trimmed by 3 bases and J by 4 bases, leaving 6 bases between them. CDR3 protein: CATSDPNYNEQFF. The CDR3 region has the DNA TGTGCCACCAGTGATCCCAATTACAATGAGCAGTTCTTC.

This clonotype showed up many times. The chain links TRBV29-1 to TRBJ2-5; D unclear. This CDR3 has 13 residues. Looked up from germline, CDR1 is SQVTM and CDR2 is ANQGSEA. Trimming shortened V by 7 bases and J by 0 bases, and 12 bases separated the two germline ends. The CDR3 DNA reads as TGCAGCGCCCTAAACCGGTACCAAGAGACCCAGTACTTC. Amino acids: CSALNRYQETQYF. Full variable domain (missing parts from reference TRBV29-1 and TRBJ2-5): SAVISQKPSRDICQRGTSLTIQCQVDSQVTMMFWYRQQPGQSLTLIATANQGSEATYESGFVIDKFPISRPNLTFSTLTVSNMSPEDSSIYLCSALNRYQETQYFGPGTRLLVL.

This clonotype was detected ten times or more. The chain employs TRBV20-1 and TRBJ1-1, with a possible D match to TRBD1 (6 bases). The V gene lost 5 bases and the J gene lost 1 base, with 11 bases spanning the gap. This CDR3 has 13 amino acids. Germline assignment: CDR1 DFQATT and CDR2 SNEGSKA (reference sequence). The CDR3 nucleotides read TGCAGTGCTGAGAAACAGGGGAACACTGAAGCTTTCTTT. Residues: CSAEKQGNTEAFF.

This clonotype was detected only a few times. The chain joins TRBV7-2 to TRBJ1-4; 8 nucleotides align to TRBD1. The CDR3 length is 14 residues. V shed 5 bases, J shed 6 bases, and the junction held 5 bases outside the gene matches. The germline V gene encodes CDR1 SGHTA and CDR2 FQGNSA. DNA of the CDR3: TGTGCCAGCAGCCTAAGACAGGGGTATGAAAAACTGTTTTTT. Protein: CASSLRQGYEKLFF.

This clonotype was recorded many times. V usage is TRBV20-1 and J usage is TRBJ2-7, with 9 bases lining up with TRBD2. After removal of 3 bases from V and 0 bases from J, the junction contained 6 bases not matched to a gene. The length of the CDR3 is 15 residues. Germline CDR1 is DFQATT and CDR2 is SNEGSKA (reference sequence). CDR3 DNA sequence: TGCAGTGCTAGGCCTCTAGCGGGGAACTCCTACGAGCAGTACTTC. It translates to CSARPLAGNSYEQYF.

There are many counts of this clonotype. This chain uses TRBV29-1 with TRBJ2-7; no clear D. Deletions cut 7 bases from V and 6 bases from J, with 19 bases between. The CDR3 runs 13 residues. The germline gives CDR1 SQVTM, CDR2 ANQGSEA. The CDR3 DNA sequence: TGCAGCGCCTACTTACCCTTCCTGGGCGAGCAGTACTTC. This codes for CSAYLPFLGEQYF.

This clonotype appeared a few times. This chain uses TRBV5-1 with TRBJ2-2; 10 nucleotides line up with TRBD2. The germline V gene encodes CDR1 SGHRS and CDR2 YFSETQ. J gave up 10 bases and V 0 bases, and 6 bases lay outside the gene matches. CDR3 length equals 15 residues. The CDR3 DNA follows: TGCGCCAGCAGCTTGGGAAGCGGGAGGGCCTTGGAGCTGTTTTTT. This encodes CASSLGSGRALELFF.

This clonotype was counted a single time. The CDR3 nucleotides read TGCAGTGCCCGGCCCGACTCAGGGCCCTATAATTCACCCCTCCACTTT. It translates to CSARPDSGPYNSPLHF. V gene TRBV20-1 combines with J gene TRBJ1-6, with D possibly TRBD1 on 5 matching bases. CDR1 and CDR2 (germline): DFQATT, SNEGSKA (reference sequence). This CDR3 region has 16 residues. Trimming pared 6 bases from V and 2 bases from J, leaving 17 bases between.